These T cell receptor beta chains were read from a single sample in a study of T cell responses to AZD1222 COVID-19 vaccine. Clones were read by immunoSEQ multiplex PCR, and TCRdb kept only the in-frame ones, dropping some. In the table there are under 170,000 clones, approximately 92% of which are singletons. The sample here was peripheral blood, taken 28 days after the second AZD1222 dose. The source of these receptors is an adult who received the AZD1222 COVID-19 vaccine. Both conserved end residues are part of each CDR3. A D gene is named only where the DNA matches it firmly. Not all rows give a size; the values are once, few, many and, for expanded clones, a class.

V gene: TRBV12-3/TRBV12-4
clone size: -
J gene: TRBJ1-4
D gene: -
CDR3 length: 13
CDR3 protein: CASSFPGGRKLFF
CDR3 DNA: TGTGCCAGCAGTTTTCCCGGCGGGAGAAAACTGTTTTTT

V gene: TRBV19
clone size: once
J gene: TRBJ1-4
D gene: TRBD1
CDR3 length: 14
CDR3 protein: CASGKGQGFEKLFF
CDR3 DNA: TGTGCCAGTGGGAAGGGACAGGGGTTTGAAAAACTGTTTTTT

V gene: TRBV7-9
clone size: -
J gene: TRBJ2-5
D gene: -
CDR3 length: 14
CDR3 protein: CASSLVLAKETQYF
CDR3 DNA: TGTGCCAGCAGCTTAGTACTAGCTAAAGAGACCCAGTACTTC

V gene: TRBV27
clone size: -
J gene: TRBJ1-3
D gene: -
CDR3 length: 14
CDR3 protein: CASSLSRVGNTIYF
CDR3 DNA: TGTGCCAGCAGTTTATCAAGGGTCGGAAACACCATATATTTT

V gene: TRBV11-2
clone size: -
J gene: TRBJ1-1
D gene: TRBD1
CDR3 length: 14
CDR3 protein: CASSYYRGSTEAFF
CDR3 DNA: TGTGCCAGCAGCTACTACAGGGGTAGCACTGAAGCTTTCTTT

V gene: TRBV5-5
clone size: once
J gene: TRBJ2-2
D gene: TRBD1
CDR3 length: 14
CDR3 protein: CASSPTGLAGELFF
CDR3 DNA: TGTGCCAGCAGCCCGACAGGGTTGGCCGGGGAGCTGTTTTTT

V gene: TRBV30
clone size: -
J gene: TRBJ2-3
D gene: TRBD2
CDR3 length: 18
CDR3 protein: CAWSVQTLAGGSADTQYF
CDR3 DNA: TGTGCCTGGAGTGTACAAACCCTAGCGGGAGGATCAGCAGATACGCAGTATTTT

V gene: TRBV24-1
clone size: -
J gene: TRBJ2-1
D gene: TRBD1
CDR3 length: 16
CDR3 protein: CATSDAPGTGHNEQFF
CDR3 DNA: TGTGCCACCAGTGATGCCCCCGGGACAGGACACAATGAGCAGTTCTTC

V gene: TRBV28
clone size: -
J gene: TRBJ1-6
D gene: TRBD1
CDR3 length: 17
CDR3 protein: CASSPGTADVGRSPLHF
CDR3 DNA: TGTGCCAGCAGTCCCGGGACAGCAGACGTGGGACGTTCACCCCTCCACTTT

V gene: TRBV11-2
clone size: -
J gene: TRBJ1-1
D gene: -
CDR3 length: 16
CDR3 protein: CASSSTFWPGNTEAFF
CDR3 DNA: TGTGCCAGCAGCTCGACATTTTGGCCAGGGAACACTGAAGCTTTCTTT

V gene: TRBV4-2
clone size: once
J gene: TRBJ1-1
D gene: -
CDR3 length: 14
CDR3 protein: CASSTPGQGGEAFF
CDR3 DNA: TGTGCCAGCAGCACCCCGGGGCAGGGAGGTGAAGCTTTCTTT

V gene: TRBV27
clone size: -
J gene: TRBJ2-1
D gene: -
CDR3 length: 15
CDR3 protein: CASSVVGNSYNEQFF
CDR3 DNA: TGTGCCAGCAGCGTAGTCGGTAACTCCTACAATGAGCAGTTCTTC

V gene: TRBV27
clone size: -
J gene: TRBJ1-6
D gene: -
CDR3 length: 16
CDR3 protein: CASSPIFGGLGTPLHF
CDR3 DNA: TGTGCCAGCAGCCCAATCTTCGGAGGGCTTGGGACACCCCTCCACTTT

V gene: TRBV30
clone size: -
J gene: TRBJ2-3
D gene: -
CDR3 length: 12
CDR3 protein: CAWSVSGHTQYF
CDR3 DNA: TGTGCCTGGAGTGTGAGTGGTCATACGCAGTATTTT

V gene: TRBV11-2
clone size: -
J gene: TRBJ2-3
D gene: -
CDR3 length: 12
CDR3 protein: CASSLHPDTQYF
CDR3 DNA: TGTGCCAGCAGCCTTCACCCAGATACGCAGTATTTT

V gene: TRBV4-1
clone size: -
J gene: TRBJ2-7
D gene: -
CDR3 length: 14
CDR3 protein: CASSQATSFGEQYF
CDR3 DNA: TGCGCCAGCAGCCAAGCGACTAGTTTCGGCGAGCAGTACTTC

V gene: TRBV2
clone size: -
J gene: TRBJ2-1
D gene: TRBD2
CDR3 length: 12
CDR3 protein: CASRPREDEQFF
CDR3 DNA: TGTGCCAGCAGGCCCCGGGAGGATGAGCAGTTCTTC

V gene: TRBV5-1
clone size: -
J gene: TRBJ2-2
D gene: TRBD2
CDR3 length: 16
CDR3 protein: CASSLTSGSTVGELFF
CDR3 DNA: TGCGCCAGCAGCTTAACTAGCGGGAGTACTGTCGGGGAGCTGTTTTTT

V gene: TRBV29-1
clone size: -
J gene: TRBJ2-5
D gene: TRBD1
CDR3 length: 14
CDR3 protein: CSVEAQGVIQTQYF
CDR3 DNA: TGCAGCGTTGAAGCGCAGGGGGTGATACAGACCCAGTACTTC

V gene: TRBV5-1
clone size: -
J gene: TRBJ2-3
D gene: -
CDR3 length: 15
CDR3 protein: CASSPGGGGTDTQYF
CDR3 DNA: TGCGCCAGCTCCCCAGGTGGAGGCGGCACAGATACGCAGTATTTT

V gene: TRBV19
clone size: -
J gene: TRBJ2-3
D gene: TRBD2
CDR3 length: 16
CDR3 protein: CASSSGRPRGTDTQYF
CDR3 DNA: TGTGCCAGTAGTAGCGGGAGGCCCCGGGGCACAGATACGCAGTATTTT

V gene: TRBV6-5
clone size: -
J gene: TRBJ1-5
D gene: TRBD1
CDR3 length: 14
CDR3 protein: CASRGTGDRQPQHF
CDR3 DNA: TGTGCCAGCAGGGGAACAGGGGACCGTCAGCCCCAGCATTTT

V gene: TRBV5-5
clone size: -
J gene: TRBJ1-1
D gene: -
CDR3 length: 13
CDR3 protein: CASSLTGTAEAFF
CDR3 DNA: TGTGCCAGCAGCTTGACCGGGACGGCTGAAGCTTTCTTT

V gene: TRBV5-1
clone size: -
J gene: TRBJ1-1
D gene: -
CDR3 length: 14
CDR3 protein: CASSSRAGGNEAFF
CDR3 DNA: TGCGCCAGCAGCTCTAGGGCGGGGGGAAACGAAGCTTTCTTT

V gene: TRBV27
clone size: -
J gene: TRBJ2-7
D gene: TRBD1
CDR3 length: 13
CDR3 protein: CASSSGQGYEQYF
CDR3 DNA: TGTGCCAGCAGCTCGGGACAGGGATACGAGCAGTACTTC

V gene: TRBV9
clone size: -
J gene: TRBJ2-3
D gene: -
CDR3 length: 14
CDR3 protein: CASSVGVPPDTQYF
CDR3 DNA: TGTGCCAGCAGCGTAGGCGTCCCGCCGGATACGCAGTATTTT

V gene: TRBV5-1
clone size: -
J gene: TRBJ2-3
D gene: -
CDR3 length: 19
CDR3 protein: CASSSKDWMWDVAGNTQYF
CDR3 DNA: TGCGCCAGCAGCTCGAAAGACTGGATGTGGGACGTCGCAGGAAATACGCAGTATTTT

V gene: TRBV29-1
clone size: once
J gene: TRBJ2-1
D gene: TRBD2
CDR3 length: 13
CDR3 protein: CSVEYKREYEQFF
CDR3 DNA: TGCAGCGTTGAATATAAGCGGGAGTATGAGCAGTTCTTC

V gene: TRBV7-4
clone size: -
J gene: TRBJ2-5
D gene: TRBD1
CDR3 length: 17
CDR3 protein: CASTVGNWTGTKETQYF
CDR3 DNA: TGTGCCAGCACCGTGGGGAATTGGACAGGGACCAAAGAGACCCAGTACTTC